The clone carrying this T cell receptor beta chain was seen repeatedly, ten times or more. No antigen is known for it. In TCRdb, the 5' RACE reads were re-called with MiXCR into one record per CDR3 protein. The sample lists around 350,000 distinct CDR3 sequences; roughly 6.1% were seen once. The sample comes from a study of T cells after yellow fever vaccination. General observations from the study: Post-booster repertoires again held most primary-vaccination clones (roughly 95% CD4, roughly 88% CD8).

The CDR3 length is 12 residues. In germline, CDR1 is SEHNR, CDR2 FQNEAQ (reference sequence). Trimming took 2 bases from V and 12 from J, leaving 11 bases between them. This material consisted of PBMCs, taken 5 days after the yellow fever booster vaccination. The TCR comes from a man aged 25-40 years who received the YFV17D yellow fever vaccine. V gene TRBV7-9 combines with J gene TRBJ2-1; no clear D. Written as DNA, the CDR3 is TGTGCCAGCAGCTTAAGCCCCCCCGGGCAGTTCTTC. The encoded protein is CASSLSPPGQFF.